This T cell receptor (beta chain) appears in the sequencing data of a study of shared clonotypes between healthy human individuals. This clone appeared a few times. Its antigen is not identified. As defined, naive CD8 cells were CD45RO-negative and positively selected for CCR7, with terminally differentiated effector memory CD45RA+ cells excluded. Study observations and caveats: It was only blood that was sampled, and tissue repertoires likely differ.

Germline CDR1 MNHEY, CDR2 SVGAGI. The CDR3 is made up of 13 amino acids. V was pared by 6 bases and J by 3 bases, with 9 bases between. Using immunoSEQ multiplex PCR, the repertoire was profiled, and TCRdb retains in-frame clones only, with some absent. Of about 2 million clones detected, approximately 94% appear once; the ten largest clones hold 0.95% to 1.5%. This TCR was sampled from a man aged 18 to 30 in good health. The chain employs TRBV6-5 and TRBJ1-5; D uncertain. Sequenced sample: naive CD8+ T cells sorted from blood. Here the CDR3 reads CASRQNLNQPQHF. Here the CDR3 DNA reads TGTGCCAGCAGGCAAAATCTCAATCAGCCCCAGCATTTT.